This TCR beta chain emerged from a study of beta chain features in type 1 diabetes. Study-wide findings and caveats: Among patients with Type 1 diabetes, TCRB CDR3s were moderately but significantly shorter in every one of the four CD4+ subsets.

Investigators reverse transcribed all isolated RNA, so they sequenced expressed TCRB transcripts. Some clones are missing from TCRdb's copy, which holds only in-frame ones; the method was immunoSEQ multiplex PCR. The data show nearly 350,000 clones, 9.3% seen once. This clone has just a few counts. Its specificity is not known. Germline V lookup: CDR1 SGDLS, CDR2 YYNGEE. The CDR3 spans 14 residues. The germline V and J ends were trimmed by 0 bases and 7 bases, with 11 bases remaining between them. This rearrangement joins TRBV9 to TRBJ1-3; perhaps TRBD1 as D (5 bases). The receptor was derived from a man aged 25-45 years with type 1 diabetes. The sequenced sample was central memory CD4+ T cells from blood. The CDR3 nucleotides are TGTGCCAGCAGCGTAGACAGGCTAGAGAACACCATATATTTT. This translates into CASSVDRLENTIYF.